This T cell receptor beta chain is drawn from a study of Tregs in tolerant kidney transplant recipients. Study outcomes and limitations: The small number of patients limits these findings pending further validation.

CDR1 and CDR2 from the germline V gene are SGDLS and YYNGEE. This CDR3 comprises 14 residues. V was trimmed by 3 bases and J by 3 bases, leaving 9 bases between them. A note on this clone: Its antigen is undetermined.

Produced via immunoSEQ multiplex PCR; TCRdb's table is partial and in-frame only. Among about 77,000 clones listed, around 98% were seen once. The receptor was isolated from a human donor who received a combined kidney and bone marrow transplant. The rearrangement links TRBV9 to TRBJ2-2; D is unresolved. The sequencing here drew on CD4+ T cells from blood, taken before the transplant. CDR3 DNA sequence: TGTGCCAGCAGCGCCCGACTGGACACCGGGGAGCTGTTTTTT. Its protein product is CASSARLDTGELFF. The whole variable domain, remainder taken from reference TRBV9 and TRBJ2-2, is DSGVTQTPKHLITATGQRVTLRCSPRSGDLSVYWYQQSLDQGLQFLIQYYNGEERAKGNILERFSAQQFPDLHSELNLSSLELGDSALYFCASSARLDTGELFFGEGSRLTVL.